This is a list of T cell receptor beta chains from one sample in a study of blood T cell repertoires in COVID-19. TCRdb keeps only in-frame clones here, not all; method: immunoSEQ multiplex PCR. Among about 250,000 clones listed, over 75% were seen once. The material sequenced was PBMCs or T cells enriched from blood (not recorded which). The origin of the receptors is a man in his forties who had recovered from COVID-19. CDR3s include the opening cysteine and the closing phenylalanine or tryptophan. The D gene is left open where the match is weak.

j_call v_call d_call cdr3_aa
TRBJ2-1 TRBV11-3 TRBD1 CASSQGGSSYNEQFF
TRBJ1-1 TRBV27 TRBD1 CASTGQGLAEAFF
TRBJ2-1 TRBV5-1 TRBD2 CASSEAPSGSGSYNEQFF
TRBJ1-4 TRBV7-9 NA CASDRSEKLFF
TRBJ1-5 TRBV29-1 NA CSVEALSNQPQHF
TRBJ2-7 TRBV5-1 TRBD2 CASSFSGGLYEQYF
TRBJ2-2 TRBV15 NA CATSRDRWGSRGTGELFF
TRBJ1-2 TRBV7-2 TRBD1 CASSSSSGTGEGYTF
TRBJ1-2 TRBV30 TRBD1 CAWRTPGQGAGHGYTF
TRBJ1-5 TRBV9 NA CPRRAGGGPGQPQHF
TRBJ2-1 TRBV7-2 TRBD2 CASSSVAGGPHEQFF
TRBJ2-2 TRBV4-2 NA CASSQAGDLSTGELFF
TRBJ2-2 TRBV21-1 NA CASSEDLGGYTGELFF
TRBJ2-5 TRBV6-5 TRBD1 CASSYSGTGDQETQYF
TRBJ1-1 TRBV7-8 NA CASSLNGGGETEAFF
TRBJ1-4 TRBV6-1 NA CASSERYREEKLFF
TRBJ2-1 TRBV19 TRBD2 CASSIVGLAGENEQFF
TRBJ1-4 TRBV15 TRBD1 CATSARQGPGEKLFF
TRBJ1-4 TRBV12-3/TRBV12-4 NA CASSLQGEKLFF
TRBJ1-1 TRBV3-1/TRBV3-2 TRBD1 CASSQEGGSEAFF
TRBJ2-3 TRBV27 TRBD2 CASSPPPGRISDTQYF
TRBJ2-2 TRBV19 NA CASRSPARTGELFF
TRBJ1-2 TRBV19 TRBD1 CASSISSAQGVRDGYTF
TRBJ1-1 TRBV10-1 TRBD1 CASSLMGQGFEAFF
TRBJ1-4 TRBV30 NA CAWSVGGEKLFF
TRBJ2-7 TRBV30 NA CAWRGSIDEQYF
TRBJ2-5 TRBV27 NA CASSLSVRRVETQYF
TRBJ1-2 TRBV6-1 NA CASSEAWRNFGYTF
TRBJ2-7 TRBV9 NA CASSVGGWGDGYEQYF
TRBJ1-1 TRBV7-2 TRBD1 CASSLRTGAVGSLNTEAFF
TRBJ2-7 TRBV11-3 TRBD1 CASSERTGSTYEQYF
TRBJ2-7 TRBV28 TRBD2 CASSTPGGATYEQYF
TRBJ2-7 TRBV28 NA CDCQGHHEQYF
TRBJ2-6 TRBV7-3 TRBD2 CASSRSGGAAGANVLTF
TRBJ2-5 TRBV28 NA CASSDRTPGSETQYF
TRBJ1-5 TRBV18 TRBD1 CASSPRTGSGNQPQHF
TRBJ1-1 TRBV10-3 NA CAISDWGLNTEAFF
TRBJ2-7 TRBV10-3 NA CAISPVSNDEQYF